This T cell receptor beta chain was found in a study of CD8+ T cells in alopecia areata. The CDR3 spans 13 residues. The V end lost 4 bases, the J end lost 6 bases, and 14 bases lay between the germline ends. Germline values: CDR1 GTSNPN, CDR2 SVGIG (reference sequence). RNA was isolated and reverse transcribed to cDNA, the sequencing template. Assay: immunoSEQ multiplex PCR; the TCRdb copy retains only in-frame clones and omits some. The table records about 190,000 clones, 60% of them present only once. As to treatment: oral pan-JAK inhibitor, 5-10 mg twice daily. Collection of lesional scalp punch biopsies and peripheral blood was performed in alopecia areata patients.

This TCR came from a human donor with alopecia areata. The chain employs TRBV30 and TRBJ2-3; D uncertain. The sample consisted of CD4+ T cells sorted from blood, taken at week 24, from a patient treated with tofacitinib. This CDR3 is CAWTAGNWDTQYF. The CDR3 DNA sequence: TGTGCCTGGACGGCAGGAAATTGGGATACGCAGTATTTT.